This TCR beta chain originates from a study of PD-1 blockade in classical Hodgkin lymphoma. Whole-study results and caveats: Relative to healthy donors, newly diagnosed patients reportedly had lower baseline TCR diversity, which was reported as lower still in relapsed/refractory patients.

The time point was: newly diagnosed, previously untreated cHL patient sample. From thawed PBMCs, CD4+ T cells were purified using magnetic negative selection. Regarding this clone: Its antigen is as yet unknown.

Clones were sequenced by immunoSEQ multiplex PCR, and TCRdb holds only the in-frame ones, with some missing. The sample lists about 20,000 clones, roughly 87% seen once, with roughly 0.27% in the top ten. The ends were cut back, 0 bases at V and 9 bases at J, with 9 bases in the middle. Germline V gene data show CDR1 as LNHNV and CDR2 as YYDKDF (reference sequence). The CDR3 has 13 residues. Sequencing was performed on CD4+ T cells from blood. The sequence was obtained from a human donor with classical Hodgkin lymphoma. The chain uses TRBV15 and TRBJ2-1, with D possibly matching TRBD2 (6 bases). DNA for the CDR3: TGTGCCACCAGCAGAGATGAGGGAGGTGAGCAGTTCTTC. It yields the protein CATSRDEGGEQFF.